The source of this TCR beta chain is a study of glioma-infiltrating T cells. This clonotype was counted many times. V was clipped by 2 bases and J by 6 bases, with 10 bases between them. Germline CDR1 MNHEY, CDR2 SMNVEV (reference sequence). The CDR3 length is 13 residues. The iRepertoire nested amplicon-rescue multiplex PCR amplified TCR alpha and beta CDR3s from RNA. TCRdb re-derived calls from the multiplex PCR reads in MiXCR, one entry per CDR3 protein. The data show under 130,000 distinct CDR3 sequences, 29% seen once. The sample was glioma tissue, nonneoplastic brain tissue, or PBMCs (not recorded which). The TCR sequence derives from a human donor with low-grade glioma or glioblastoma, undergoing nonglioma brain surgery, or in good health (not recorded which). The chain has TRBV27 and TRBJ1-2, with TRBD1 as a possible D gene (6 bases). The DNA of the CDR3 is TGTGCCAGCAGTTTAAGGGGGTTTGATGGCTACACCTTC. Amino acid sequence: CASSLRGFDGYTF.